Listed below are T cell receptor beta chains from one sample, sequenced in a study of shared clonotypes between healthy human individuals. Profiling relied on immunoSEQ multiplex PCR, and the TCRdb table lists in-frame clones only, not all of them. The sample has 550,000 to 750,000 clones; 90% to 95% are singletons. What was sequenced was naive CD8+ T cells sorted from blood. These receptors came from a man aged 30-40 years in good health. Each CDR3 is given with its conserved first and last residue. D genes are given only for firm matches. Size is omitted from some rows. Given values are once, few, many or a class for expanded clones.

>TRBJ1-2|TRBD1|TRBV2|.
CASSVPGQDYNSHGYTF
TGTGCCAGCAGTGTTCCGGGACAGGACTACAACTCCCATGGCTACACCTTC
>TRBJ2-1|.|TRBV11-2|.
CASSLVIGVGYNEQFF
TGTGCCAGCAGCTTAGTAATAGGGGTGGGTTACAATGAGCAGTTCTTC
>TRBJ2-3|.|TRBV30|.
CAWSAGGLAQYF
TGTGCCTGGAGTGCCGGGGGACTCGCGCAGTATTTT
>TRBJ2-5|TRBD1|TRBV7-2|.
CASSLGGTAETQYF
TGTGCCAGCAGCTTAGGAGGGACAGCAGAGACCCAGTACTTC
>TRBJ1-1|.|TRBV10-3|once
CAISDDSPWNTEAFF
TGTGCCATCAGTGATGACAGTCCATGGAACACTGAAGCTTTCTTT
>TRBJ2-1|.|TRBV29-1|.
CSVKTGSSYNEQFF
TGCAGCGTTAAAACAGGAAGCTCCTACAATGAGCAGTTCTTC
>TRBJ2-7|TRBD1|TRBV27|once
CASSFLPGQGIYEQYF
TGTGCCAGCAGTTTCCTTCCGGGACAGGGGATCTACGAGCAGTACTTC
>TRBJ1-4|TRBD1|TRBV27|.
CASRFQGDEKLFF
TGTGCCAGCAGGTTCCAGGGGGATGAAAAACTGTTTTTT
>TRBJ2-6|.|TRBV6-5|once
CASSYVSSTGANVLTF
TGTGCCAGCAGTTACGTATCGAGCACTGGGGCCAACGTCCTGACTTTC
>TRBJ2-2|TRBD2|TRBV11-2|.
CASSLPAGDTGELFF
TGTGCCAGCAGCTTACCAGCGGGAGACACCGGGGAGCTGTTTTTT
>TRBJ1-1|.|TRBV4-3|.
CASSQLRVNTEAFF
TGCGCCAGCAGCCAACTCAGGGTAAACACTGAAGCTTTCTTT
>TRBJ2-7|.|TRBV4-1|.
CASSQVGMAYEQYF
TGCGCCAGCAGCCAAGTTGGTATGGCCTACGAGCAGTACTTC
>TRBJ2-1|.|TRBV4-3|once
CASSQDRGSEQFF
TGCGCCAGCAGCCAAGACAGGGGAAGTGAGCAGTTCTTC
>TRBJ1-5|TRBD1|TRBV4-1|few
CASSQVTTGDQPQHF
TGCGCCAGCAGCCAAGTAACGACAGGGGACCAGCCCCAGCATTTT
>TRBJ2-7|TRBD2|TRBV11-1|.
CASRPYSGPNEQYF
TGTGCCAGCCGCCCCTATAGCGGGCCAAACGAGCAGTACTTC
>TRBJ2-3|TRBD2|TRBV28|.
CASSIHGLASGTDTQYF
TGTGCCAGCAGTATACATGGACTAGCTAGTGGTACAGATACGCAGTATTTT
>TRBJ1-3|.|TRBV18|.
CASSETDSGNTIYF
TGTGCCAGCTCAGAGACGGACTCTGGAAACACCATATATTTT
>TRBJ2-7|TRBD2|TRBV28|.
CASRSPKGTSGRYEQYF
TGTGCCAGCAGGTCCCCAAAAGGGACTAGCGGGAGGTACGAGCAGTACTTC
>TRBJ2-7|.|TRBV5-1|once
CASSLGWDKYYEQYF
TGCGCCAGCAGCTTGGGCTGGGACAAGTACTACGAGCAGTACTTC
>TRBJ2-1|TRBD2|TRBV6-6|.
CASSYSLAGGNEQFF
TGTGCCAGCAGTTACTCTCTAGCGGGGGGTAATGAGCAGTTCTTC
>TRBJ2-1|.|TRBV27|.
CASSLAESSYNEQFF
TGTGCCAGCAGTTTAGCAGAGAGCTCCTACAATGAGCAGTTCTTC
>TRBJ2-1|TRBD1|TRBV4-1|.
CASKIEGRGPHNEQFF
TGCGCCAGCAAGATCGAGGGCAGGGGGCCCCACAATGAGCAGTTCTTC
>TRBJ1-1|TRBD1|TRBV9|once
CASSVAGTGFGNTEAFF
TGTGCCAGCAGCGTAGCTGGGACAGGGTTTGGGAACACTGAAGCTTTCTTT
>TRBJ1-1|.|TRBV4-1|once
CASSQDGQGTNTEAFF
TGCGCCAGCAGCCAAGACGGCCAGGGGACGAACACTGAAGCTTTCTTT
>TRBJ2-1|TRBD2|TRBV4-3|.
CASSQEGAGVIDEQFF
TGCGCCAGCAGCCAAGAGGGAGCGGGAGTTATCGATGAGCAGTTCTTC
>TRBJ1-1|TRBD1|TRBV7-2|.
CASSLEGAPPPEAFF
TGTGCCAGCAGCTTAGAGGGGGCCCCTCCCCCTGAAGCTTTCTTT
>TRBJ1-5|.|TRBV4-1|.
CASSSLSNQPQHF
TGCGCCAGCTCTAGTCTGTCGAATCAGCCCCAGCATTTT
>TRBJ1-6|.|TRBV28|.
CASSLSAAVFGSPLHF
TGTGCCAGCAGTTTATCTGCCGCAGTGTTCGGATCACCCCTCCACTTT
>TRBJ2-1|.|TRBV11-2|.
CASSFGTQGYNEQFF
TGTGCCAGCAGCTTCGGGACCCAGGGGTACAATGAGCAGTTCTTC
>TRBJ1-1|.|TRBV7-9|.
CASSSGTVMNTEAFF
TGTGCCAGCAGCTCCGGGACGGTTATGAACACTGAAGCTTTCTTT
>TRBJ2-3|.|TRBV7-9|.
CASSPPGGTYTDTQYF
TGTGCCAGCAGCCCCCCCGGGGGCACCTACACAGATACGCAGTATTTT
>TRBJ2-1|.|TRBV29-1|.
CSVEDLGHEQFF
TGCAGCGTTGAAGATCTCGGACATGAGCAGTTCTTC
>TRBJ2-7|.|TRBV4-3|.
CASSQYTSYEQYF
TGCGCCAGCAGCCAGTATACCTCCTACGAGCAGTACTTC
>TRBJ2-4|TRBD1|TRBV15|.
CATSSTDRGLGNIQYF
TGTGCCACCAGCTCCACGGACAGGGGGCTCGGGAACATTCAGTACTTC
>TRBJ2-1|TRBD2|TRBV30|.
CAWSLTSGYNEQFF
TGTGCCTGGTCGCTAACTAGCGGCTACAATGAGCAGTTCTTC
>TRBJ2-2|.|TRBV12-5|.
CASGKAGHNTGELFF
TGTGCTAGTGGGAAAGCGGGACACAACACCGGGGAGCTGTTTTTT
>TRBJ2-7|.|TRBV19|.
CASSYRDSTYEQYF
TGTGCCAGTAGTTATCGGGACTCAACCTACGAGCAGTACTTC
>TRBJ1-1|.|TRBV7-9|.
CASSPPRGRVPPEAFF
TGTGCCAGCAGCCCGCCTAGGGGGAGGGTACCGCCAGAAGCTTTCTTT
>TRBJ1-2|.|TRBV30|.
CAWKEGDTSYYGYTF
TGTGCCTGGAAGGAGGGAGACACCTCTTACTATGGCTACACCTTC